This entry lists 21 T cell receptor beta chains sequenced from one sample in a study of PD-L1 blockade in urothelial cancer. TCRdb keeps only in-frame clones here, not all; method: immunoSEQ multiplex PCR. The data show over 50,000 clones, roughly 86% seen once. The material was PBMCs, obtained around atezolizumab (anti-PD-L1) treatment. These receptors originate from a man over 45 with urothelial cancer.

The rearrangement uses TRBV18 and TRBJ2-2; maybe TRBD2 (6 bases). V was pared by 4 bases and J by 0 bases, with 18 bases between. The CDR3 totals 18 residues. Germline values: CDR1 KGHSH, CDR2 LQKENI. CDR3 sequence: CASSQTPLSGPNTGELFF. The CDR3 DNA reads as TGTGCCAGCTCACAAACCCCTCTAAGCGGGCCGAACACCGGGGAGCTGTTTTTT.

V gene TRBV5-4 combines with J gene TRBJ2-1; TRBD2 agrees at 9 bases. CDR3 size: 15 residues. V dropped 0 bases and J dropped 7; count of bases not matched to a gene: 5. Germline-derived CDR1 and CDR2 are SGHNT and YYREEE (reference sequence). In nucleotides, the CDR3 is TGTGCCAGCAGCTTGGATCTAGCGGGGCGGAATGAGCAGTTCTTC. This translates into CASSLDLAGRNEQFF.

The CDR3 protein is CASSEVFTDTQYF. CDR3 nucleotide sequence: TGTGCCAGCAGTGAAGTCTTCACAGATACGCAGTATTTT. This chain links TRBV6-1 with TRBJ2-3; D uncertain. V was shortened by 1 base and J by 2 bases, with 4 bases between the two germline ends. Germline V CDR1 and CDR2: MNHNS, SASEGT. CDR3 size: 13 residues.

This clone occurred once. The chain links TRBV7-8 to TRBJ2-1; tentative D call: TRBD2 (6 bases). Trimming cost V 1 base and J 8 bases, with 15 bases left between them. The germline V gene has CDR1 SGHVS and CDR2 FQNEAQ. This CDR3 contains 15 residues. The CDR3 sequence is CASSLEEGVWDEQFF. CDR3 DNA: TGTGCCAGCAGCTTAGAGGAGGGAGTTTGGGATGAGCAGTTCTTC.

This chain connects TRBV5-1 to TRBJ2-5; D possibly corresponds to TRBD1 (6 bases). Deletions cut 7 bases from V and 2 bases from J, with 12 bases between. The CDR3 contains 13 residues. Germline CDR1 is SGHRS and CDR2 is YFSETQ. The CDR3 nucleotides read TGCGCCAGCTCTACGGGACAACAAGAGACCCAGTACTTC. It yields the protein CASSTGQQETQYF.

This chain connects TRBV10-3 to TRBJ2-3; 13 positions match TRBD2. V lost 6 bases, J lost 10 bases, and 4 bases stayed unmatched. The germline V gene has CDR1 ENHRY and CDR2 SYGVKD. This CDR3 has 13 residues. The CDR3 bases are TGTGCCATCAGGGGGACTAGCGGGATAGCGCAGTATTTT. Translation: CAIRGTSGIAQYF.

V gene TRBV6-5 combines with J gene TRBJ1-4, with D maybe TRBD1 (6 bases). Germline V gene lookup returns CDR1 MNHEY and CDR2 SVGAGI. Trimming stripped 5 bases from V and 7 bases from J, with 14 bases between. The CDR3 sequence is 14 residues long. In nucleotides, the CDR3 is TGTGCCAGCAGTCATAACAGGGAGAGTGAAAAACTGTTTTTT. Amino acid sequence: CASSHNRESEKLFF.

This chain uses TRBV7-2 with TRBJ1-2; D might be TRBD1 (6 bases). This CDR3 has 12 amino acids. V lost 6 bases and J lost 4, with 9 bases in between. Germline V CDR1 and CDR2: SGHTA, FQGNSA. Here the CDR3 DNA reads TGTGCCAGCAGAGGGGGGGTCTATGGCTACACCTTC. Protein: CASRGGVYGYTF.

This clone was seen only once. This sequence joins TRBV5-4 and TRBJ2-1; 10 bases align to TRBD2. The V gene's germline CDR1 is SGHNT and CDR2 YYREEE (reference sequence). The CDR3 extends over 15 amino acids. V gave up 3 bases and J gave up 9 bases; unmatched junction bases: 9. The CDR3 nucleotides read TGTGCCAGCAGCTACCCCACCGGGACTAGCGCTGAGCAGTTCTTC. Protein sequence: CASSYPTGTSAEQFF.

The rearrangement joins TRBV7-9 to TRBJ2-7; TRBD1 might be the D (5 bases). CDR3 length: 13 amino acids. Germline V gives CDR1 SEHNR, CDR2 FQNEAQ (reference sequence). The V gene lost 5 bases and the J gene lost 6 bases, with 14 bases spanning the gap. Here the CDR3 DNA reads TGTGCCAGCAGCCCCGCATCAGGGCTCGAGCAGTACTTC. Translation: CASSPASGLEQYF.

J is TRBJ1-5 and V is TRBV19; D possibly corresponds to TRBD1 (5 bases). The V end lost 7 bases, the J end lost 3 bases, and 10 bases lay between the germline ends. The CDR3 sequence is 13 residues long. The germline V gene has CDR1 LNHDA and CDR2 SQIVND (reference sequence). The CDR3 sequence: CASTATVNQPQHF. The CDR3, as DNA: TGTGCCAGTACAGCGACAGTCAATCAGCCCCAGCATTTT. The variable domain in full, completed from reference TRBV19 and TRBJ1-5, reads DGGITQSPKYLFRKEGQNVTLSCEQNLNHDAMYWYRQDPGQGLRLIYYSQIVNDFQKGDIAEGYSVSREKKESFPLTVTSAQKNPTAFYLCASTATVNQPQHFGDGTRLSIL.

The rearrangement uses TRBV27 and TRBJ1-6; TRBD1 aligns across 7 bases. After removal of 10 bases from V and 7 bases from J, the junction contained 7 bases not matched to a gene. Looked up from germline, CDR1 is MNHEY and CDR2 is SMNVEV (reference sequence). The CDR3 contains 13 residues. CDR3 coding DNA: TGTGCCAATCGGACAGGCAAGAATTCACCCCTCCACTTT. It yields the protein CANRTGKNSPLHF.

The chain links TRBV6-6 to TRBJ2-1; a weak D match, TRBD2 (5 bases). CDR3 length: 15 amino acids. V was cut by 2 bases and J by 1 base, with 9 bases left in between. The germline V gene has CDR1 MNHNY and CDR2 SVGAGI (reference sequence). The CDR3 sequence is CASSYESGSYNEQFF. CDR3 DNA: TGTGCCAGCAGTTACGAATCGGGATCCTACAATGAGCAGTTCTTC.

The chain recombines TRBV6-6 with TRBJ1-2, with 9 bases that match TRBD1. CDR1 is MNHNY, CDR2 SVGAGI, per germline (reference sequence). J gave up 8 bases and V 10 bases, and 14 bases lay outside the gene matches. The CDR3 loop spans 14 amino acids. The CDR3 region is CAISGTGTSRGYTF. The DNA of the CDR3 is TGTGCCATCTCAGGGACAGGGACGTCTCGGGGCTACACCTTC.

The V gene is TRBV6-5, the J gene TRBJ1-2, with D possibly matching TRBD1 (5 bases). Trimming shortened V by 5 bases and J by 3 bases, and 16 bases separated the two germline ends. The CDR3 loop spans 15 amino acids. Germline V gene data show CDR1 as MNHEY and CDR2 as SVGAGI. The CDR3 DNA reads as TGTGCCAGCAGTGCGGGGACCGGACTCCACTATGGCTACACCTTC. As protein: CASSAGTGLHYGYTF.

The genes are TRBV27 and TRBJ2-7; 8 positions match TRBD2. V lost 6 bases and J lost 2; bases outside the gene matches: 9. This CDR3 region has 15 residues. Germline V gives CDR1 MNHEY, CDR2 SMNVEV (reference sequence). The CDR3 region has the DNA TGTGCCAGCAGCTTGAAGAGCGGGAGACCCTACGAGCAGTACTTC. Amino acid sequence: CASSLKSGRPYEQYF.

The rearrangement joins TRBV6-1 to TRBJ2-7, with TRBD2 matching 9 bases. The V and J ends lost 4 bases and 9 bases, in that order; junction bases with no gene match: 13. CDR1 is MNHNS, CDR2 SASEGT, per germline. This CDR3 is 15 amino acids long. The CDR3 reads CASSVATSGLQAQYF. The CDR3 nucleotides read TGTGCCAGCAGTGTAGCGACTAGCGGCTTGCAGGCGCAGTACTTC.

The chain combines TRBV9 with TRBJ2-2; 7 bases match TRBD1. Germline V lookup: CDR1 SGDLS, CDR2 YYNGEE. Unmatched junction bases numbered 6, after V lost 0 bases and J lost 4 bases. This CDR3 has 16 residues. The CDR3 DNA sequence: TGTGCCAGCAGCGTAGCTTCGGCAGGGGGCACCGGGGAGCTGTTTTTT. Amino acids: CASSVASAGGTGELFF.

The chain couples TRBV4-2 to TRBJ2-2; TRBD2 aligns across 7 bases. This CDR3 is built from 14 residues. Germline V gives CDR1 LGHNA, CDR2 YNFKEQ. J was trimmed by 4 bases and V by 3 bases; bases with no gene match: 2. The CDR3 DNA reads as TGTGCCAGCAGCCACCCGGGAGGCACCGGGGAGCTGTTTTTT. Translated: CASSHPGGTGELFF.

The rearrangement uses TRBV5-4 and TRBJ2-5; D is unresolved. The CDR3 consists of 13 residues. With 5 bases removed from V and 0 bases from J, the gap between germline ends came to 8 bases. Germline CDR1 reads SGHNT; CDR2 reads YYREEE (reference sequence). The CDR3 loop is CASSRRDQETQYF. CDR3 nucleotide sequence: TGTGCCAGCAGTCGACGGGACCAAGAGACCCAGTACTTC.

A remark on this clone: Other DNA sequences from this sample encode an identical CDR3 as well. The chain joins TRBV18 to TRBJ1-5; D is unresolved. Trimming took 3 bases from V and 0 from J, leaving 9 bases between them. The CDR3 sequence is 15 residues long. Germline V CDR1 and CDR2: KGHSH, LQKENI. DNA of the CDR3: TGTGCCAGCTCACCTTCCGGGAATAGCAATCAGCCCCAGCATTTT. Protein product: CASSPSGNSNQPQHF.